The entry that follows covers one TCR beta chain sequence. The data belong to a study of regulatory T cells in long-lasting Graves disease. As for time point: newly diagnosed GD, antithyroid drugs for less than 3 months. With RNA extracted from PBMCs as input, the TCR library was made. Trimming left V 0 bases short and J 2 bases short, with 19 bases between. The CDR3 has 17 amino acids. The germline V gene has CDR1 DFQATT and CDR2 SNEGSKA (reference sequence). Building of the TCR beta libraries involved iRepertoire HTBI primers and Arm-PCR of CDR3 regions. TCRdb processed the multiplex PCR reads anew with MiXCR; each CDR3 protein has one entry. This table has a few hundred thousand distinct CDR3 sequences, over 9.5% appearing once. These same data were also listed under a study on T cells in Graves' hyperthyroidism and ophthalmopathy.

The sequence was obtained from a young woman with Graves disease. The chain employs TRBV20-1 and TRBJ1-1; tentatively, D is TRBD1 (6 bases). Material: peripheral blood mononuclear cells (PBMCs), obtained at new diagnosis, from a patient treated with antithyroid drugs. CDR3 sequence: CSARDGGVGAGNTEAFF. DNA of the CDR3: TGCAGTGCTAGAGATGGGGGAGTGGGGGCCGGCAACACTGAAGCTTTCTTT.